This note documents a single T cell receptor beta chain sequence. In the PCR, 60 Vbeta and 13 Jbeta primers were used. Clones were read by immunoSEQ multiplex PCR, and TCRdb kept only the in-frame ones, dropping some. This table holds roughly 200,000 clones, approximately 79% found once. The sample comes from a study of cytomegalovirus exposure and HLA in healthy donors. The germline V gene has CDR1 MNHNS and CDR2 SASEGT. This CDR3 contains 14 residues. V and J are TRBV6-1 and TRBJ2-5, with D hard to call. The J call is uncertain, as TRBJ2-7 better fits the DNA end. The sequence came from a man in his fifties or sixties in good health and CMV-seronegative. Sequences were obtained from PBMCs. Written as DNA, the CDR3 is TGTGCCAGCAGTGGATCCCGCAGGATATACGAGCAGTACTTC. Its protein is CASSGSRRIYEQYF.